This T cell receptor (beta chain) is from a study of cytomegalovirus exposure and HLA in healthy donors. Study-wide points: Cytomegalovirus association was assigned to approximately 180 TCR beta chains. In vitro confirmation showed a few CMV-associated chains to be CMV antigen specific. The classifier reportedly diagnosed cytomegalovirus status with high specificity and sensitivity. In a later analysis, first-cohort TCR clusters were found to tend to co-occur in the 120 or so validation repertoires.

Unmatched junction bases numbered 17, after V lost 4 bases and J lost 8 bases. CDR3 length equals 17 residues. The germline CDR1 and CDR2 sequences are SGHVS and FQNEAQ. In regard to this clone: The antigen remains unidentified.

Here immunoSEQ multiplex PCR was the method, and the copy in TCRdb shows in-frame clones only, minus some. The sample has approximately 160,000 clones; around four fifths are singletons. V is TRBV7-8 and J is TRBJ2-3; the match to TRBD2 covers 8 bases. This sequence was found in a man aged 25-45 years in good health and CMV-seropositive. Sequencing input: PBMCs. The CDR3 here is CASSSLVGGDLYATQYF. CDR3 coding DNA: TGTGCCAGCAGCTCCCTCGTCGGGGGGGACCTTTACGCTACGCAGTATTTT.